The clone carrying this TCR beta chain was seen once. Authors' methods: Estimates of nucleated cell counts were drawn from the amplification of reference gene primers. Profiled with immunoSEQ multiplex PCR; TCRdb holds only in-frame clones, not every one. The DNA gave D and trimming, while V, J and clone size come from that table. Altogether some 250,000 clones are present, over 80% being singletons, with the ten largest covering 0.95% to 1.5%. Per germline, CDR1 SGHRS and CDR2 YFSETQ. V was clipped by 5 bases and J by 0 bases; unmatched bases: 6. The CDR3 loop spans 17 amino acids. The sample comes from a study of blood T cell repertoires in COVID-19. Researchers sorted participants into cohorts using their self-reported clinical history.

This sequence originates from a human donor in a cohort exposed to, infected with or recovered from COVID-19 (not recorded which). The donor label of this sample is uncertain. The chain uses TRBV5-1 and TRBJ2-7; 15 nucleotides agree with TRBD2. Sequencing input: PBMCs or T cells enriched from blood (not recorded which). CDR3 bases: TGCGCCAGCAGTCCCGGACTAGCGGGGGGGGTCTCCTACGAGCAGTACTTC. Amino acid sequence: CASSPGLAGGVSYEQYF. Full variable domain (outside the CDR3, taken from reference TRBV5-1 and TRBJ2-7): KAGVTQTPRYLIKTRGQQVTLSCSPISGHRSVSWYQQTPGQGLQFLFEYFSETQRNKGNFPGRFSGRQFSNSRSEMNVSTLELGDSALYLCASSPGLAGGVSYEQYFGPGTRLTVT.